One and the same sample provided the 27 T cell receptor beta chains below, sequenced in a study of T cells in women clearing cervical HPV infection. The data were produced by immunoSEQ multiplex PCR, yet TCRdb's version contains in-frame clones alone and is incomplete. The sample totals about 26,000 clones; its top ten clones hold less than 4%. Material: blood buffy coat. These TCRs come from a woman aged 18 to 75 with a cervical HPV16 infection that either progressed to CIN3+ or cleared (not recorded which).

This clone is classed as medium-sized (0.01 to 0.1%) by frequency. With the read ending 3 residues before the CDR3 end, the germline J gene is used to fill in that end. The chain is built from TRBV2 and TRBJ2-1, with 13 nucleotides matching TRBD2. The CDR3 spans 15 residues. Per germline, CDR1 SNHLY and CDR2 FYNNEI. Losses at the gene ends were 6 bases for V and 9 bases for J; bases not matched to a gene: 8. Incomplete CDR3 DNA: TGTGCCAGCAGCGTAACTAGCGGGGGGGCCTCTGAG. Its protein is CASSVTSGGASE. The CDR3 in full is CASSVTSGGASEQFF.

On this clone: The CDR3 end falls 3 residues outside the read, so it is completed with the germline J gene. This chain links TRBV7-9 with TRBJ1-1, with a possible D match to TRBD1 (6 bases). The CDR3 has 15 residues. Germline CDR1 SEHNR, CDR2 FQNEAQ (reference sequence). V lost 5 bases and J lost 0, with 13 bases in between. Incomplete CDR3 DNA: TGTGCCAGCAGCGCGGGGGGCCCCTTGAACACTGAA. As protein: CASSAGGPLNTE. In full, the CDR3 reads CASSAGGPLNTEAFF. Combining the CDR3 with reference TRBV7-9 and TRBJ1-1 gives the whole variable domain DTGVSQNPRHKITKRGQNVTFRCDPISEHNRLYWYRQTLGQGPEFLTYFQNEAQLEKSRLLSDRFSAERPKGSFSTLEIQRTEQGDSAMYLCASSAGGPLNTEAFFGQGTRLTVV.

This CDR3 is CASSLQVAPTDTQYF. The DNA read from the CDR3 is TGTGCCAGCAGCTTACAGGTGGCCCCCACAGATACG. The chain couples TRBV7-9 to TRBJ2-3; no clear D gene. The read comes to an end 3 residues before the CDR3 does, leaving the germline J gene to fill in the end. V was clipped by 2 bases and J by 2 bases, with 11 bases between them. The CDR3 runs to 15 residues. CDR1 is SEHNR and CDR2 is FQNEAQ in the germline V gene (reference sequence). Supplemented by reference TRBV7-9 and TRBJ2-3, the full variable domain reads DTGVSQNPRHKITKRGQNVTFRCDPISEHNRLYWYRQTLGQGPEFLTYFQNEAQLEKSRLLSDRFSAERPKGSFSTLEIQRTEQGDSAMYLCASSLQVAPTDTQYFGPGTRLTVL.

As to this clone: The CDR3 end lies 3 residues beyond the end of the read and is filled in from the germline J gene. The chain carries TRBV30 and TRBJ1-6, with D uncertain. CDR1 is GTSNPN, CDR2 SVGIG, per germline (reference sequence). This CDR3 contains 14 residues. The V end was cut by 0 bases, the J end by 4 bases, with 7 bases between. The CDR3 DNA, read in part, is TGTGCCTGGAGTGTAAACAGATATAATTCACCC. Protein product: CAWSVNRYNSP. The CDR3, in full, reads CAWSVNRYNSPLHF.

With respect to this clone: The CDR3 extends 3 residues past the end of the read, so its final part is completed from the germline J gene. The rearrangement links TRBV19 to TRBJ2-3, with 9 bases aligning to TRBD2. CDR3 length: 14 residues. CDR1 and CDR2 (germline): LNHDA, SQIVND (reference sequence). Trimming cost V 7 bases and J 7 bases; bases outside gene matches: 9. This CDR3 reads CASTEGGGANTQYF. The CDR3 bases that were read are TGTGCCAGTACCGAGGGCGGGGGGGCTAATACG.

Details on this clone: The read ends 3 residues before the CDR3 terminus; that terminus is restored from the germline J gene. The chain employs TRBV7-9 and TRBJ2-1, with 7 bases fitting TRBD2. V lost 0 bases to trimming and J lost 5 bases; unmatched junction nucleotides: 4. CDR1 and CDR2 (germline): SEHNR, FQNEAQ (reference sequence). The CDR3 has 15 amino acids. This CDR3 reads CASSLAGGIHNEQFF. CDR3 DNA (partial): TGTGCCAGCAGCTTAGCGGGGGGGATTCACAATGAG.

Comments on this clone: Read data end 3 residues before the CDR3 end; the end is taken from the germline J gene. The chain employs TRBV10-2 and TRBJ1-1; 8 nucleotides match TRBD1. Germline CDR1 reads WSHSY; CDR2 reads SAAADI. The CDR3 loop spans 12 amino acids. J was trimmed by 7 bases and V by 6 bases; bases with no gene match: 4. CDR3 protein: CASSDRGFEAFF. The sequenced CDR3 bases are TGCGCCAGCAGCGACAGGGGATTTGAA.

Points on this clone: The read ends 3 residues shy of where the CDR3 ends; the end is completed using the germline J gene. The chain links TRBV5-6 to TRBJ1-3, with 8 bases identical to TRBD1. V dropped 5 bases and J dropped 2; count of bases not matched to a gene: 6. Germline CDR1 is SGHDT and CDR2 is YYEEEE. The CDR3 extends over 15 amino acids. The covered CDR3 bases are TGTGCCAGCAGTCGCCTGACAGGGGCTGGAAACACC. It yields the protein CASSRLTGAGNT. The CDR3 in full is CASSRLTGAGNTIYF.

Comment on this clone: The read ends 3 residues shy of where the CDR3 ends; the end is completed using the germline J gene. The chain recombines TRBV7-3 with TRBJ1-2; tentative D call: TRBD1 (5 bases). Germline CDR1 reads SGHTA; CDR2 reads FQGTGA. The CDR3 has 18 amino acids. The part of the CDR3 DNA that was read is TGTGCCAGCAGTACCCAGAACCTCCGGGACTGGACCTCCTACGAC. Translating it yields CASSTQNLRDWTSYD. The whole CDR3 sequence reads CASSTQNLRDWTSYDYTF.

About this clone: The CDR3 end falls 3 residues outside the read, so it is completed with the germline J gene. This rearrangement joins TRBV4-2 to TRBJ2-5; 11 bases match TRBD2. Trimming cost V 1 base and J 4 bases; bases outside gene matches: 2. This CDR3 contains 15 residues. The germline V gene has CDR1 LGHNA and CDR2 YNFKEQ. CDR3: CASSQGLAGGETQYF. CDR3 DNA, as far as it was read: TGTGCCAGCAGCCAAGGTCTAGCGGGGGGAGAGACC.

Turning to this clone: The CDR3 extends 3 residues past the end of the read, so its final part is completed from the germline J gene. The chain links TRBV5-1 to TRBJ1-5; 9 positions match TRBD1. Germline assignment: CDR1 SGHRS and CDR2 YFSETQ. The CDR3 totals 15 residues. V was pared by 5 bases and J by 4 bases, with 7 bases of the junction left unmatched. CDR3 DNA, as far as it was read: TGCGCCAGCAGTCAAGGACAGGGGCAAAATCAGCCC. The encoded protein is CASSQGQGQNQP. The whole CDR3 sequence reads CASSQGQGQNQPQHF. Full variable domain (remainder filled in from reference TRBV5-1 and TRBJ1-5): KAGVTQTPRYLIKTRGQQVTLSCSPISGHRSVSWYQQTPGQGLQFLFEYFSETQRNKGNFPGRFSGRQFSNSRSEMNVSTLELGDSALYLCASSQGQGQNQPQHFGDGTRLSIL.

Comment on this clone: The read finishes 3 residues shy of the CDR3 end, and the germline J gene is used to complete it. The chain uses TRBV2 and TRBJ2-5; TRBD2 might be the D (6 bases). Germline V CDR1 and CDR2: SNHLY, FYNNEI. The V gene lost 7 bases and the J gene lost 5 bases, with 11 bases spanning the gap. This CDR3 has 12 residues. Here the CDR3 reads CASKAGGETQYF. The sequenced CDR3 bases are TGTGCCAGCAAAGCAGGAGGGGAGACC.

On this clone: Read coverage stops 3 residues before the CDR3 terminus; the germline J gene supplies the remainder. This chain links TRBV5-1 with TRBJ1-2, with TRBD1 matching over 8 bases. The CDR3 is 14 amino acids. The ends lost 2 bases at V and 3 bases at J; junction bases unmatched: 3. CDR1 SGHRS and CDR2 YFSETQ come from the germline V gene. Here the CDR3 reads CASSFLQGDYGYTF. The covered CDR3 bases are TGCGCCAGCAGCTTCCTACAGGGGGACTATGGC.

A word on this clone: Coverage ceases 3 residues before the CDR3 finishes, and the germline J gene fills in the end. The V call is TRBV7-9, the J call TRBJ2-6, with no clear D. V lost 0 bases, J lost 1 base, and 4 bases lay in between. The CDR3 sequence is 15 residues long. Germline V CDR1 and CDR2: SEHNR, FQNEAQ (reference sequence). CDR3 protein: CASSLAPSGANVLTF. The CDR3 DNA, read in part, is TGTGCCAGCAGCTTAGCTCCGTCTGGGGCCAACGTC.

Remarks on this clone: The CDR3 end is not reached by the read, which stops 3 residues before it; the germline J gene fills it in. The chain is built from TRBV5-1 and TRBJ2-2; perhaps TRBD2 as D (5 bases). This CDR3 contains 13 residues. Germline lookup yields CDR1 SGHRS and CDR2 YFSETQ. This CDR3 reads CASSSSAGEKLFF. CDR3 bases read: TGCGCCAGCAGCTCAAGCGCGGGTGAAAAG.

As regards this clone: The sequence runs out 3 residues before the end of the CDR3; the remainder is reconstructed from the germline J gene. V usage is TRBV20-1 and J usage is TRBJ1-5, with a possible D match to TRBD1 (6 bases). Between the trimmed V and J ends, which lost 6 bases and 2 bases, there was a span of 20 bases. CDR3 length equals 16 residues. The germline CDR1 and CDR2 sequences are DFQATT and SNEGSKA (reference sequence). CDR3 in amino acids: CSARNPTDSGNQPQHF. The part of the CDR3 DNA that was read is TGCAGTGCCCGGAATCCGACGGACAGCGGCAATCAGCCC.

A word on this clone: The CDR3 end lies 3 residues beyond the end of the read and is filled in from the germline J gene. The J gene is TRBJ2-2, the V gene TRBV6-2 or TRBV6-3, with 8 bases aligning to TRBD1. CDR1 and CDR2 (germline): MNHEY, SVGEGT. The junction had 11 bases not matched to a gene; V was cut back by 4 bases and J by 7 bases. The CDR3 spans 16 residues. The part of the CDR3 DNA that was read is TGTGCCAGCAGTTCCTTAAGACAGGGGATGAACGGGGAG. This gives the protein CASSSLRQGMNGE. The complete CDR3 reads CASSSLRQGMNGELFF.

Concerning this clone itself: The read falls 3 residues short of the CDR3 end, and the missing part is taken from the germline J gene. V gene TRBV2 combines with J gene TRBJ2-1; TRBD2 matches at 11 bases. This CDR3 contains 17 residues. After removal of 11 bases from V and 3 bases from J, the junction contained 15 bases not matched to a gene. Germline V gene sequence: CDR1 SNHLY, CDR2 FYNNEI. The covered CDR3 bases are TGTGCCTGTAAGAAGGGGCTAGCGGGGGGTCTCTACAATGAG. It encodes CACKKGLAGGLYNE. The full CDR3 reads CACKKGLAGGLYNEQFF.

CDR3 bases read: TGTGCCAGCAGCCTATCCTACGAC. Residues: CASSLSYD. The CDR3, in full, reads CASSLSYDYTF. The J gene is TRBJ1-2, the V gene TRBV6-2 or TRBV6-3; unclear D gene. Read sequence stops 3 residues before the CDR3 end, and the germline J gene provides the missing end. This CDR3 contains 11 residues. CDR1 is MNHEY and CDR2 is SVGEGT in the germline V gene.

Worth noting for this clone: The CDR3 extends 3 residues past the end of the read, so its final part is completed from the germline J gene. The V gene is TRBV9, the J gene TRBJ1-2, with D perhaps matching TRBD1 (5 bases). Germline V CDR1 and CDR2: SGDLS, YYNGEE. The CDR3 contains 16 residues. CDR3 residues: CASSGTGSSRARGYTF. The DNA read from the CDR3 is TGTGCCAGCAGCGGAACCGGATCCTCCAGGGCGCGCGGC. Full variable domain (rest looked up from reference TRBV9 and TRBJ1-2): DSGVTQTPKHLITATGQRVTLRCSPRSGDLSVYWYQQSLDQGLQFLIQYYNGEERAKGNILERFSAQQFPDLHSELNLSSLELGDSALYFCASSGTGSSRARGYTFGSGTRLTVV.

Comment on this clone: Read sequence stops 3 residues before the CDR3 end, and the germline J gene provides the missing end. The V gene is TRBV30, the J gene TRBJ2-3, with a weak D call TRBD1 (5 bases). The germline gives CDR1 GTSNPN, CDR2 SVGIG (reference sequence). V was shortened by 0 bases and J by 2 bases, with 15 bases between the two germline ends. The CDR3 contains 16 residues. The covered CDR3 bases are TGTGCCTGGAGTGTAGGGGCAGCTCACCTCACAGATACG. It is translated as CAWSVGAAHLTDT. The entire CDR3 sequence reads CAWSVGAAHLTDTQYF.

A note on this clone: The read is 3 residues too short to cover the CDR3 end, so that end is filled in from the germline J gene. This rearrangement joins TRBV5-6 to TRBJ1-2, with 9 bases identical to TRBD1. This CDR3 has 15 residues. CDR1 is SGHDT and CDR2 is YYEEEE in the germline V gene. The ends lost 1 base at V and 2 bases at J; junction bases unmatched: 3. The DNA read from the CDR3 is TGTGCCAGCAGCTTGACAGGGGGCGAAAACTATGGC. This codes for CASSLTGGENYG. The entire CDR3 reads CASSLTGGENYGYTF.

About this clone: The observed sequence ends 3 residues before the CDR3 terminus, with the missing tail filled in from the germline J gene. The chain uses TRBV5-1 and TRBJ2-5; D not resolved. V dropped 3 bases and J dropped 4 bases, with 10 bases sitting between them. Germline CDR1 is SGHRS and CDR2 is YFSETQ. CDR3 length: 13 residues. The sequenced CDR3 bases are TGCGCCAGCAGCTCCGAATCGGGAGAGACC. It specifies CASSSESGET. The whole CDR3 sequence is CASSSESGETQYF.

The CDR3 reads CASSGTDNEKLFF. The part of the CDR3 DNA that was read is TGTGCCAGCAGCGGAACAGATAATGAAAAA. This chain uses TRBV5-6 with TRBJ1-4; D remains ambiguous. The observed sequence ends 3 residues before the CDR3 terminus, with the missing tail filled in from the germline J gene. Looked up from germline, CDR1 is SGHDT and CDR2 is YYEEEE. CDR3 length: 13 residues. Between the trimmed V and J ends, which lost 4 bases and 4 bases, there was a span of 8 bases.

CDR3 DNA (partial): TGTGCCAGCAGCCTAACGACAGGCAACACTGAA. Its translation: CASSLTTGNTE. The complete CDR3 sequence is CASSLTTGNTEAFF. The chain has TRBV7-6 and TRBJ1-1; D possibly corresponds to TRBD1 (6 bases). Read sequence stops 3 residues before the CDR3 end, and the germline J gene provides the missing end. The germline V gene has CDR1 SGHVS and CDR2 FNYEAQ. There are 14 residues in the CDR3. The V end lost 5 bases, the J end lost 2 bases, and 12 bases lay between the germline ends.

With respect to this clone: Read sequence stops 3 residues before the CDR3 end, and the germline J gene provides the missing end. This rearrangement joins TRBV18 to TRBJ1-2; the match to TRBD1 covers 7 bases. The junction had 6 bases not matched to a gene; V was cut back by 4 bases and J by 1 base. Germline CDR1 is KGHSH and CDR2 is LQKENI. This CDR3 contains 15 residues. Here the CDR3 reads CASSLSGTDNYGYTF. The sequenced part of the CDR3 DNA is TGTGCCAGCTCACTCTCCGGGACAGATAACTATGGC.

As to this clone: With the read ending 3 residues before the CDR3 end, the germline J gene is used to fill in that end. The chain employs TRBV7-9 and TRBJ2-2; no reliable D call. The CDR3 sequence is 15 residues long. Trimming stripped 1 base from V and 4 bases from J, with 10 bases between. CDR1 and CDR2 (germline): SEHNR, FQNEAQ (reference sequence). The DNA read from the CDR3 is TGTGCCAGCAGCTTAGTTGGGTCGGGCACCGGGGAG. Its protein product is CASSLVGSGTGE. The whole CDR3 sequence reads CASSLVGSGTGELFF. The full variable domain, its missing parts supplied by reference TRBV7-9 and TRBJ2-2, is DTGVSQNPRHKITKRGQNVTFRCDPISEHNRLYWYRQTLGQGPEFLTYFQNEAQLEKSRLLSDRFSAERPKGSFSTLEIQRTEQGDSAMYLCASSLVGSGTGELFFGEGSRLTVL.